These 13 T cell receptor beta chains originate from one sample sequenced in a study of T cells in Graves' hyperthyroidism and ophthalmopathy. TCR beta CDR3 sequences were amplified from RNA transcripts. With the HTBI primer set, the TCR CDR3 went through a first round of RT-PCR. TCRdb recomputed calls from the multiplex PCR reads with MiXCR, one row per CDR3 protein. This sample has around 600,000 distinct CDR3 sequences, with 13% to 15% found just once. The sequenced sample was blood. The receptor set was obtained from a woman aged 50 to 65 with Graves' ophthalmopathy.

In its sample, this clonotype was seen a few times. The rearrangement links TRBV6-2 or TRBV6-3 to TRBJ2-1, with D possibly matching TRBD1 (5 bases). Germline lookup yields CDR1 MNHEY and CDR2 SVGEGT. The CDR3 length is 15 residues. V lost 2 bases, J lost 3 bases, and 11 bases lay in between. Written as DNA, the CDR3 is TGTGCCAGCAGTTACGGGCAGGGCGTCTACAATGAGCAGTTCTTC. Its translation is CASSYGQGVYNEQFF.

This clonotype showed up many times. This rearrangement joins TRBV28 to TRBJ1-2, with a possible D match to TRBD1 (5 bases). Germline V CDR1 and CDR2: MDHEN, SYDVKM. CDR3 length: 14 residues. The germline V and J ends were trimmed by 3 bases and 5 bases, with 13 bases remaining between them. This CDR3 reads CASSFGGGAYGYTF. The CDR3 coding sequence is TGTGCCAGCAGTTTCGGGGGAGGGGCGTATGGCTACACCTTC.

Many counts were recorded for this clonotype. The chain employs TRBV28 and TRBJ2-1; the D gene is possibly TRBD2 (7 bases). The CDR3 has 16 residues. The germline CDR1 and CDR2 sequences are MDHEN and SYDVKM. The germline V and J ends were trimmed by 5 bases and 6 bases, with 20 bases remaining between them. DNA of the CDR3: TGTGCCAGCAGTCAGCCAGGAGGGGGGGCGCCCAATGAGCAGTTCTTC. Its translation: CASSQPGGGAPNEQFF. The variable domain in full, with the rest retrieved from reference TRBV28 and TRBJ2-1, is DVKVTQSSRYLVKRTGEKVFLECVQDMDHENMFWYRQDPGLGLRLIYFSYDVKMKEKGDIPEGYSVSREKKERFSLILESASTNQTSMYLCASSQPGGGAPNEQFFGPGTRLTVL.

This chain joins TRBV28 and TRBJ1-1; D not resolved. Trimming removed 10 bases at V and 0 bases at J, with 12 bases between. CDR3 length: 13 amino acids. CDR1 is MDHEN and CDR2 is SYDVKM in the germline V gene. The CDR3 coding sequence is TGTGCCACCTCTGGGCGGATGAACACTGAAGCTTTCTTT. This translates into CATSGRMNTEAFF.

This clonotype came up many times. The J gene is TRBJ2-1, the V gene TRBV24-1; 10 nucleotides line up with TRBD2. Germline V gene lookup returns CDR1 KGHDR and CDR2 SFDVKD. This CDR3 contains 18 residues. The trim removed 3 bases at V and 2 bases at J, leaving 9 bases unmatched. CDR3 sequence (DNA): TGTGCCACCAGTGATGGGAGCGGGAGGGCCACAGCCTACAATGAGCAGTTCTTC. It translates to CATSDGSGRATAYNEQFF.

At least ten counts were recorded for this clonotype. The V call is TRBV30, the J call TRBJ2-2, with D possibly being TRBD2 (6 bases). The ends were cut back, 6 bases at V and 1 base at J, with 24 bases in the middle. Germline V CDR1 and CDR2: GTSNPN, SVGIG (reference sequence). The CDR3 is 18 residues long. As DNA, the CDR3 is TGTGCCTGTGGCGGGGCAGGGCGCTTATCTAGGAACACCGGGGAGCTGTTTTTT. The encoded protein is CACGGAGRLSRNTGELFF.

This clonotype was counted ten times or more. The genes are TRBV7-2 and TRBJ2-3, with a weak D call TRBD2 (6 bases). The V gene lost 1 base and the J gene lost 2 bases, with 10 bases spanning the gap. Germline-derived CDR1 and CDR2 are SGHTA and FQGNSA. CDR3 size: 15 residues. CDR3 loop: CASSLVGSFTDTQYF. As DNA, the CDR3 is TGTGCCAGCAGCTTAGTCGGGAGCTTCACAGATACGCAGTATTTT.

In this sample, this clonotype turned up many times. V usage is TRBV30 and J usage is TRBJ2-1, with 10 bases aligning to TRBD2. From germline, CDR1 is GTSNPN and CDR2 SVGIG (reference sequence). The CDR3 extends over 14 amino acids. With V trimmed by 1 base and J by 8 bases, 5 bases remained unmatched. CDR3 amino acids: CAWSGGTSEDEQFF. The CDR3 bases are TGTGCCTGGAGTGGAGGGACTAGCGAGGATGAGCAGTTCTTC. Full variable domain (missing parts from reference TRBV30 and TRBJ2-1): SQTIHQWPATLVQPVGSPLSLECTVEGTSNPNLYWYRQAAGRGLQLLFYSVGIGQISSEVPQNLSASRPQDRQFILSSKKLLLSDSGFYLCAWSGGTSEDEQFFGPGTRLTVL.

In this sample, this clonotype turned up many times. The chain links TRBV12-3 or TRBV12-4 to TRBJ1-5; D gene uncertain. The CDR3 sequence is 17 residues long. V gave up 3 bases and J gave up 5 bases, with 20 bases separating them. In nucleotides, the CDR3 is TGTGCCAGCAGTTTGTCTGCTAAAGGACCCAGGTATCAGCCCCAGCATTTT. Its protein product is CASSLSAKGPRYQPQHF.

Of note for this clonotype: At one of its ends the junction is not consistent with the germline gene, which may arise from a read error. The chain is built from TRBV7-8 and TRBJ2-4, with a weak D call TRBD2 (6 bases). The CDR3 totals 16 residues. In germline, CDR1 is SGHVS, CDR2 FQNEAQ. The CDR3 is CASSQAASVLGDIQYF. Written as DNA, the CDR3 is TGCGCCAGCAGCCAAGCCGCTAGCGTACTGGGGGACATTCAGTACTTC.

The chain links TRBV19 to TRBJ2-7; 7 bases map to TRBD1. There are 18 residues in the CDR3. Germline V gene data show CDR1 as LNHDA and CDR2 as SQIVND (reference sequence). V lost 1 base and J lost 0; bases outside the gene matches: 12. CDR3 in amino acids: CASSIAKAGQAFSYEQYF. For the CDR3, the DNA is TGTGCCAGTAGTATAGCTAAGGCCGGACAGGCCTTCTCCTACGAGCAGTACTTC.

This chain uses TRBV2 with TRBJ2-1, with a weak D call TRBD2 (5 bases). V lost 6 bases to trimming and J lost 9 bases, with 9 bases between them. CDR1 is SNHLY and CDR2 is FYNNEI in the germline V gene. This CDR3 spans 11 amino acids. The CDR3 bases are TGTGCCAGCAGATTGGGAGTTGAGCAGTTCTTC. Encoded protein: CASRLGVEQFF.

This clonotype has ten or more counts. The chain combines TRBV20-1 with TRBJ2-5, with 9 bases aligning to TRBD1. This CDR3 has 14 residues. V dropped 6 bases and J dropped 2; count of bases not matched to a gene: 7. Per the germline V gene, CDR1 is DFQATT and CDR2 is SNEGSKA (reference sequence). The CDR3: CSARGTGFQETQYF. CDR3 DNA: TGCAGTGCCCGAGGGACAGGGTTTCAAGAGACCCAGTACTTC.